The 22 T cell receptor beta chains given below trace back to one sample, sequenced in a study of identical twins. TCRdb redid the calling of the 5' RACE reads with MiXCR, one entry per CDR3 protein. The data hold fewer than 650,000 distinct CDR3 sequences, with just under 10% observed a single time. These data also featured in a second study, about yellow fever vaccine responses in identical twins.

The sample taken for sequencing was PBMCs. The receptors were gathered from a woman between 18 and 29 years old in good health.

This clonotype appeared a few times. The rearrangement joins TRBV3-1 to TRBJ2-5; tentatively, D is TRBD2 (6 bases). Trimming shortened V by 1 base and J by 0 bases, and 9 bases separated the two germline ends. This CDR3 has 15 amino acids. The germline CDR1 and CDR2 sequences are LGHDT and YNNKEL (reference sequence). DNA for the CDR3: TGTGCCAGCAGCCAAGCGGGACTGGACCAAGAGACCCAGTACTTC. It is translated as CASSQAGLDQETQYF.

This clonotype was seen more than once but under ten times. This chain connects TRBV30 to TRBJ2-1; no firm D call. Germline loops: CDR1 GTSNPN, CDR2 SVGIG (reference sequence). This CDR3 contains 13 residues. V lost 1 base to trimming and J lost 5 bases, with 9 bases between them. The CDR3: CAWSEVSHNEQFF. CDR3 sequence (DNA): TGTGCCTGGAGTGAAGTCAGTCACAATGAGCAGTTCTTC.

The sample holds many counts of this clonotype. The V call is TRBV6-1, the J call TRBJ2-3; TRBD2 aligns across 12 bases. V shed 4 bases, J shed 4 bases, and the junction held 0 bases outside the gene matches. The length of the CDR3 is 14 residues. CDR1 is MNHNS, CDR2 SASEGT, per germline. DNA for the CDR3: TGTGCCAGCAGTGGACTAGCGGGAGCAGATACGCAGTATTTT. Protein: CASSGLAGADTQYF.

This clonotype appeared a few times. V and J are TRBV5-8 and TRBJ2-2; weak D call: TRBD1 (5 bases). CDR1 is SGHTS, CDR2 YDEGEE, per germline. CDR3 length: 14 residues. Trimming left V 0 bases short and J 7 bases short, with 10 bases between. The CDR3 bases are TGTGCCAGCAGCTTGGGCACAGGTGGCGGGGAGCTGTTTTTT. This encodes CASSLGTGGGELFF.

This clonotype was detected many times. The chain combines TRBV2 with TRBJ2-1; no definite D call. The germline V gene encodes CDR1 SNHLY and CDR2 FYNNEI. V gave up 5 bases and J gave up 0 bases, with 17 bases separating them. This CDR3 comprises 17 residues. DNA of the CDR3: TGTGCCAGCAGTAACCCGTCGATAGGGATCTCCTACAATGAGCAGTTCTTC. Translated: CASSNPSIGISYNEQFF.

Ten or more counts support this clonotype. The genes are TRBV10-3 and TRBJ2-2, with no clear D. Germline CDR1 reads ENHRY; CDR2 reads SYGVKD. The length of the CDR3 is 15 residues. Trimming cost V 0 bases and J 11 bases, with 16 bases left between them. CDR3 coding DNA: TGTGCCATCAGTGAGTCGAGAGACTTCGGCAGTGAGCTGTTTTTT. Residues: CAISESRDFGSELFF.

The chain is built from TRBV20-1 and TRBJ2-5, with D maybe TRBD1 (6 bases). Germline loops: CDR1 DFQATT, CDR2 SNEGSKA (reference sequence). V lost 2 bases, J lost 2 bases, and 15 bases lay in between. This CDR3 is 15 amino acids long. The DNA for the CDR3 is TGCAGTGCTAGACCCCTGAGGGGGAATCAAGAGACCCAGTACTTC. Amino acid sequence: CSARPLRGNQETQYF.

The CDR3 loop is CASSMRAKVLGQGYNEQFF. The DNA of the CDR3 is TGTGCCAGTAGTATGAGGGCCAAGGTCCTGGGACAGGGGTACAATGAGCAGTTCTTC. This chain joins TRBV19 and TRBJ2-1; 10 nucleotides match TRBD1. This CDR3 region has 19 residues. V lost 3 bases and J lost 4; bases outside the gene matches: 15. Germline V CDR1 and CDR2: LNHDA, SQIVND (reference sequence).

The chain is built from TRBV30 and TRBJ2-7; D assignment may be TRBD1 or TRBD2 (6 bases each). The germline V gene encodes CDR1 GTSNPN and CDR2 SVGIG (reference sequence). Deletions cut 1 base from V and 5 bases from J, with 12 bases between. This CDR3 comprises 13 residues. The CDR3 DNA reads TGTGCCTGGAGTGGGGGGGCGCGGGACGAGCAGTACTTC. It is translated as CAWSGGARDEQYF. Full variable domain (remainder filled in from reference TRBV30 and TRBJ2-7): SQTIHQWPATLVQPVGSPLSLECTVEGTSNPNLYWYRQAAGRGLQLLFYSVGIGQISSEVPQNLSASRPQDRQFILSSKKLLLSDSGFYLCAWSGGARDEQYFGPGTRLTVT.

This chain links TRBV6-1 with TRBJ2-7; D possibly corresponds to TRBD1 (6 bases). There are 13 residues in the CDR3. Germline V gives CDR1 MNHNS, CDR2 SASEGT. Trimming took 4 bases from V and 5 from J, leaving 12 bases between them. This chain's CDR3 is CASSGGPGDEQYF. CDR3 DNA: TGTGCCAGCAGTGGAGGCCCAGGGGACGAGCAGTACTTC.

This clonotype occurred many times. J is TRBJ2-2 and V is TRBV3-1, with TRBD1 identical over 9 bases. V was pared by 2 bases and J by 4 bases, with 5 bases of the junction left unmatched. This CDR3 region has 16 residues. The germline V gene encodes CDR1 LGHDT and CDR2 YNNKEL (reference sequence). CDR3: CASSQSTGGATGELFF. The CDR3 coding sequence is TGTGCCAGCAGCCAATCTACAGGGGGCGCCACCGGGGAGCTGTTTTTT.

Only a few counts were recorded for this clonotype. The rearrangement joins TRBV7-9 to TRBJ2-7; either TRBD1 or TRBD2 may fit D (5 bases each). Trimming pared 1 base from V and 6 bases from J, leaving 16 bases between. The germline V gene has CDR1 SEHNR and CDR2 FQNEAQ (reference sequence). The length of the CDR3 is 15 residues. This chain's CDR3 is CASSLVAGAGREQYF. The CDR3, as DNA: TGTGCCAGCAGCTTAGTGGCCGGGGCCGGGCGCGAGCAGTACTTC.

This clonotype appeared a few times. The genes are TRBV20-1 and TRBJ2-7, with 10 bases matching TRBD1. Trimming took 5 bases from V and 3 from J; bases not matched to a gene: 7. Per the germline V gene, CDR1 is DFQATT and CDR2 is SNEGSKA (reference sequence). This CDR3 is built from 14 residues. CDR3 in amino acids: CSASGTGVFYEQYF. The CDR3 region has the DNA TGCAGTGCTTCCGGGACAGGGGTCTTCTACGAGCAGTACTTC.

CDR3 coding DNA: TGTGCCAGCAGCTCTGACCTTTCTAGCACAGATACGCAGTATTTT. Its protein product is CASSSDLSSTDTQYF. The chain has TRBV7-9 and TRBJ2-3, with D unresolved. The CDR3 is 15 amino acids. V dropped 4 bases and J dropped 0 bases, with 11 bases sitting between them. Per germline, CDR1 SEHNR and CDR2 FQNEAQ (reference sequence).

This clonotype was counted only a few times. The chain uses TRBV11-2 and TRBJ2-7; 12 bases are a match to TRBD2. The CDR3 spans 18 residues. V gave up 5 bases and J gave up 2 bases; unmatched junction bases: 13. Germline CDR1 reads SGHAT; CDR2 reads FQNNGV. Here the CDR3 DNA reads TGTGCCAGCAGCCTCCCGGGACTAGCGGGTATGAACCCCTACGAGCAGTACTTC. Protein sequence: CASSLPGLAGMNPYEQYF.

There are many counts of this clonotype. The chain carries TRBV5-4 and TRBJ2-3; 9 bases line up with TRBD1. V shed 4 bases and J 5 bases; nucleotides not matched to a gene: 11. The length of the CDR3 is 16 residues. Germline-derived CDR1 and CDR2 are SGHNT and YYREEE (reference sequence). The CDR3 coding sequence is TGTGCCAGCAGCCCCAAGAGACAGGGGGTTTTAGATACGCAGTATTTT. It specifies CASSPKRQGVLDTQYF.

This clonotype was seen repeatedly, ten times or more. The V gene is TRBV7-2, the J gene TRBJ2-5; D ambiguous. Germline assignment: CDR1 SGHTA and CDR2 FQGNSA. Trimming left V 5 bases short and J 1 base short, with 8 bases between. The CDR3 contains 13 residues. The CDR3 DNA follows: TGTGCCAGCAGCGATACCCGCCAAGAGACCCAGTACTTC. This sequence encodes CASSDTRQETQYF.

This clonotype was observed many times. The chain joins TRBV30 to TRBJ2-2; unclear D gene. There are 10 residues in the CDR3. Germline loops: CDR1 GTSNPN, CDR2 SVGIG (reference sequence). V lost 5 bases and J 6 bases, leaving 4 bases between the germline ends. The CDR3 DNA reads TGTGCCTGGGGATCCGGGGAGCTGTTTTTT. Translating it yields CAWGSGELFF.

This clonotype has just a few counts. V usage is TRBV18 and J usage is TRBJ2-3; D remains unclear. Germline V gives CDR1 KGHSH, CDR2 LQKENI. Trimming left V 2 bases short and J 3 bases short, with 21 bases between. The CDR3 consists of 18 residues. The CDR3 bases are TGTGCCAGCTCACCAATGGCTCCCTCTACTACTACTACAGATACGCAGTATTTT. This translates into CASSPMAPSTTTTDTQYF.

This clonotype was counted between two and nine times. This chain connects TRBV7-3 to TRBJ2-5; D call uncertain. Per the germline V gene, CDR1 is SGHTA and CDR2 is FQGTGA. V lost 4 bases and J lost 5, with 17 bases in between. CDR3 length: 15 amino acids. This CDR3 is CASSSGLGPLETQYF. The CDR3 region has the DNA TGTGCCAGCAGCTCCGGCCTCGGCCCATTGGAGACCCAGTACTTC. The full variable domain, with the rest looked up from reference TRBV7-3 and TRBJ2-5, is GAGVSQTPSNKVTEKGKYVELRCDPISGHTALYWYRQSLGQGPEFLIYFQGTGAADDSGLPNDRFFAVRPEGSVSTLKIQRTERGDSAVYLCASSSGLGPLETQYFGPGTRLLVL.

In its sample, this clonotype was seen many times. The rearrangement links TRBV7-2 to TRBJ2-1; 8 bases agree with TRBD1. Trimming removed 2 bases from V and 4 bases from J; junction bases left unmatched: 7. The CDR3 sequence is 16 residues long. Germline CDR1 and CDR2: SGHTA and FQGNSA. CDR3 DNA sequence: TGTGCCAGCAGCTTATATGGGACAGGAGGTTACAATGAGCAGTTCTTC. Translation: CASSLYGTGGYNEQFF.

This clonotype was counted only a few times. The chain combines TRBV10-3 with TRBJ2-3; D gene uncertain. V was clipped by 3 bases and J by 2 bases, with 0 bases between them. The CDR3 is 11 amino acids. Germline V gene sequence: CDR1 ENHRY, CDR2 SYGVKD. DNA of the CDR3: TGTGCCATCAGTGACACAGATACGCAGTATTTT. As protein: CAISDTDTQYF.